This is a list of T cell receptor beta chains from one sample in a study of cytomegalovirus exposure and HLA in healthy donors. This table comes from immunoSEQ multiplex PCR, and its TCRdb copy is limited to in-frame clones, with some not included. The repertoire includes over 130,000 clones, around 57% of them detected once, and less than 2% sits in the top ten. Sequenced input: PBMCs. Receptor source: a male donor in good health and CMV-seronegative. CDR3s include the opening cysteine and the closing phenylalanine or tryptophan. The D gene is left open where the match is weak. Clone size is shown for a subset of rows, as once, few, many or a class of expanded clone.

d_call | j_call | v_call | clone_size | cdr3_aa | cdr3_nt
. | TRBJ2-3 | TRBV25-1 | . | CASSEMRGDTQYF | TGTGCCAGCAGTGAAATGCGGGGCGATACGCAGTATTTT
TRBD1 | TRBJ2-5 | TRBV5-6 | . | CASSWTGVSGQETQYF | TGTGCCAGCAGCTGGACAGGGGTTTCGGGACAAGAGACCCAGTACTTC
TRBD1 | TRBJ2-7 | TRBV9 | . | CASSVRDSGQSSYEQYF | TGTGCCAGCAGCGTAAGGGACAGCGGTCAATCGTCCTACGAGCAGTACTTC
TRBD2 | TRBJ2-3 | TRBV11-2 | . | CASKRWSSGGADTQYF | TGTGCCAGCAAAAGATGGAGTAGCGGGGGTGCTGATACGCAGTATTTT
. | TRBJ1-5 | TRBV6-4 | . | CASSDSTNQPQHF | TGTGCCAGCAGTGACTCGACAAATCAGCCCCAGCATTTT
. | TRBJ2-3 | TRBV7-6 | few | CASSLAPLTDTQYF | TGTGCCAGCAGCTTAGCCCCACTCACAGATACGCAGTATTTT
. | TRBJ1-6 | TRBV19 | . | CASSSKQGPNSPLHF | TGTGCCAGTAGTTCGAAACAGGGTCCTAATTCACCCCTCCACTTT
TRBD1 | TRBJ2-3 | TRBV6-6 | . | CASSYRTGGNLDTQYF | TGTGCCAGCAGTTACCGGACAGGGGGCAACCTAGATACGCAGTATTTT
. | TRBJ1-1 | TRBV7-5 | . | CVRSSRTQGTEAFF | TGTGTCAGAAGCTCCCGGACACAGGGGACTGAAGCTTTCTTT
TRBD2 | TRBJ2-1 | TRBV19 | . | CASRASGGALNEQFF | TGTGCCAGTAGAGCTAGCGGGGGGGCCCTCAATGAGCAGTTCTTC
. | TRBJ2-7 | TRBV6-5 | . | CASTSISPQGEQYF | TGTGCCAGCACAAGCATTTCCCCGCAGGGGGAGCAGTACTTC
. | TRBJ1-2 | TRBV6-5 | few | CASSYSGEGMDGYTF | TGTGCCAGCAGTTACTCGGGGGAGGGGATGGATGGCTACACCTTC
TRBD1 | TRBJ1-2 | TRBV29-1 | . | CSVQPRDSLFTF | TGCAGCGTCCAACCCCGGGACAGCCTTTTCACCTTC
. | TRBJ1-2 | TRBV11-2 | . | CASSLAMTGYTF | TGTGCCAGCAGCTTAGCCATGACAGGCTACACCTTC
. | TRBJ2-7 | TRBV7-9 | . | CASSFSLSSYEQYF | TGTGCCAGCAGCTTCTCCCTTAGCTCCTACGAGCAGTACTTC
TRBD1 | TRBJ2-7 | TRBV19 | . | CASSAGTGGTYEQYF | TGTGCCAGTAGCGCCGGGACAGGGGGCACCTACGAGCAGTACTTC
. | TRBJ2-7 | TRBV14 | . | CASSQVGGLRYEQYF | TGTGCCAGCAGCCAAGTAGGCGGCCTTCGGTACGAGCAGTACTTC
. | TRBJ1-3 | TRBV7-7 | . | CASSLTGSGNTIYF | TGTGCCAGCAGCTTAACAGGGTCCGGAAACACCATATATTTT
. | TRBJ2-2 | TRBV11-2 | . | CASSLVMTGTGELFF | TGTGCCAGCAGCTTAGTCATGACGGGGACCGGGGAGCTGTTTTTT